This entry describes one T cell receptor (beta chain). What it binds is not known. The data belong to a study of T-cell memory formation after mild COVID-19. Looking at the study overall: TCR clusters showed largely donor specificity. Study-level points and caveats: For contracting clones, CD4+ ones sat mainly in CM and EM, CD8+ in EMRA.

MiXCR, run by TCRdb on the 5' RACE reads, gives a single entry per CDR3 protein. The table records 110,000 to 150,000 distinct CDR3 sequences, almost 25% of them present only once. The V segment lost 5 bases and the J segment 9 bases; nucleotides outside the gene matches: 30. Germline V gene lookup returns CDR1 DFQATT and CDR2 SNEGSKA (reference sequence). The CDR3 has 21 residues. Sequenced input: PBMCs or a T cell subset sorted from them (not recorded which). This chain connects TRBV20-1 to TRBJ2-1, with TRBD1 identical over 11 bases. This receptor was identified in an adult woman who had mild COVID-19 (a few samples of this study predate the infection). Cell type and time point are not known. The CDR3 region is CSAPGQGDSGGPSFRGSEQFF. In nucleotides, the CDR3 is TGCAGTGCTCCGGGACAGGGGGACTCGGGAGGGCCTTCATTTCGTGGTAGTGAGCAGTTCTTC.